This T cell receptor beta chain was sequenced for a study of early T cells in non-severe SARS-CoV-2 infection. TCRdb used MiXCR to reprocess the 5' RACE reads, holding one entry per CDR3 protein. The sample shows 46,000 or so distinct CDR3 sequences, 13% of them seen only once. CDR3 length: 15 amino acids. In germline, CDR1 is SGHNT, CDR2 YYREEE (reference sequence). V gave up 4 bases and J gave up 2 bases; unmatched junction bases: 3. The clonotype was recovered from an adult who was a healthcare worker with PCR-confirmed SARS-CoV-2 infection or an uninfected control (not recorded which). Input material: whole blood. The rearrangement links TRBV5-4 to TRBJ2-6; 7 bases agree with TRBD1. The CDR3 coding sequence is TGTGCCAGCAGCAGACAGGGAACTGGGGCCAACGTCCTGACTTTC. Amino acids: CASSRQGTGANVLTF.